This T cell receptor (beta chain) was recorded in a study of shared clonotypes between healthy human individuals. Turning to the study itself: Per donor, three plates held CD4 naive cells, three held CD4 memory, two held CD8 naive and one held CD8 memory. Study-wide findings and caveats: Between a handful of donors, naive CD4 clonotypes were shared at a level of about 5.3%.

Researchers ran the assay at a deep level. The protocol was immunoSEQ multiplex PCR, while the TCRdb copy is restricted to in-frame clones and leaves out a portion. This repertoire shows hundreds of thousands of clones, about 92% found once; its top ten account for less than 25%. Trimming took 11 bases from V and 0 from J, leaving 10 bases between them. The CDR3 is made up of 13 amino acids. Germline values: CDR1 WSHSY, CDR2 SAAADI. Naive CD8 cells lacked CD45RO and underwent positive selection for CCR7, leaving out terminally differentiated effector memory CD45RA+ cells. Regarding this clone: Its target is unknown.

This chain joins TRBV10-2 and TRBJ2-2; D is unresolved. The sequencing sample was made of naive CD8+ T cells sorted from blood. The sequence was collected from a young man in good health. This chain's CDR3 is CASGLTNTGELFF. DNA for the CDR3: TGCGCCTCCGGGCTGACGAACACCGGGGAGCTGTTTTTT.